Presented here are 25 T cell receptor beta chains from one specimen sequenced in a study of CD8 T cells in ankylosing spondylitis (dated by TCRdb to about 2017). Libraries were prepared through 5' RACE. The instrument given in TCRdb is Illumina HiSeq 2500. TCRdb redid the processing of the public reads, applying fastp at Q25 and MiXCR, and retained in-frame beta chains. CDR3 protein sequences are deduplicated, and each keeps its most common genes and DNA. The sample table records approximately 340,000 distinct CDR3 sequences; approximately 14% of these occur just once. 1.1% of the sample is in the top ten clones. The sample comprised blood, either unsorted or a sorted T cell fraction (not recorded which). All receptors come from a male donor with ankylosing spondylitis or in good health (not recorded which).

This clonotype came up a few times. V and J are TRBV30 and TRBJ1-2; D is unclear. With 1 base removed from V and 8 bases from J, the gap between germline ends came to 11 bases. This CDR3 has 12 amino acids. Germline CDR1 reads GTSNPN; CDR2 reads SVGIG (reference sequence). CDR3: CAWSGGLGGYTF. CDR3 bases: TGTGCCTGGAGTGGTGGGCTCGGGGGCTACACCTTC.

This clonotype has only a few counts. This chain uses TRBV5-1 with TRBJ2-3; no definite D call. The CDR3 contains 15 residues. Trimming took 2 bases from V and 5 from J, leaving 15 bases between them. CDR1 and CDR2 (germline): SGHRS, YFSETQ. This CDR3 reads CASSFGSGPKDTQYF. The CDR3 DNA reads TGCGCCAGCAGCTTTGGGTCAGGACCAAAAGATACGCAGTATTTT.

This chain uses TRBV15 with TRBJ2-2, with D tentatively TRBD2 (5 bases). Germline CDR1 LNHNV, CDR2 YYDKDF (reference sequence). CDR3 size: 13 residues. V was cut by 7 bases and J by 7 bases, with 13 bases left in between. The CDR3 protein is CATTPGYHGELFF. DNA of the CDR3: TGTGCCACCACCCCGGGGTATCACGGGGAGCTGTTTTTT.

This clonotype came up many times. This chain joins TRBV10-3 and TRBJ2-3; D gene ambiguous. CDR3 length equals 14 residues. The V end was cut by 2 bases, the J end by 2 bases, with 8 bases between. In germline, CDR1 is ENHRY, CDR2 SYGVKD. The CDR3 region has the DNA TGTGCCATCAGTGAGCGTCTGGTCACAGATACGCAGTATTTT. Protein product: CAISERLVTDTQYF.

The chain is built from TRBV3-1 and TRBJ1-5, with unresolved D. The CDR3 has 14 amino acids. The V gene's germline CDR1 is LGHDT and CDR2 YNNKEL (reference sequence). With 1 base removed from V and 0 bases from J, the gap between germline ends came to 4 bases. CDR3 sequence (DNA): TGTGCCAGCAGCCAAGGCAGTAGCAATCAGCCCCAGCATTTT. It encodes CASSQGSSNQPQHF.

This clonotype has only a few counts. The rearrangement links TRBV7-7 to TRBJ2-5, with a weak D call TRBD1 (5 bases). V gave up 1 base and J gave up 5 bases, with 14 bases separating them. Germline V gene data show CDR1 as SSHAT and CDR2 as FNYEAQ (reference sequence). CDR3 length equals 15 residues. CDR3 sequence (DNA): TGTGCCAGCAGCTTAGAGGCGGCAGGGAAGGAGACCCAGTACTTC. This codes for CASSLEAAGKETQYF.

The sample holds a few counts of this clonotype. This chain connects TRBV20-1 to TRBJ1-1; D possibly corresponds to TRBD1 (5 bases). Per the germline V gene, CDR1 is DFQATT and CDR2 is SNEGSKA (reference sequence). The CDR3 contains 13 residues. V dropped 3 bases and J dropped 1 base, with 9 bases sitting between them. CDR3 in DNA: TGCAGTGCTAGTTCGACAGAGAACACTGAAGCTTTCTTT. This encodes CSASSTENTEAFF.

The chain recombines TRBV7-9 with TRBJ2-7, with D tentatively TRBD2 (6 bases). Germline-derived CDR1 and CDR2 are SEHNR and FQNEAQ (reference sequence). Trimming stripped 5 bases from V and 3 bases from J, with 8 bases between. The CDR3 is made up of 12 amino acids. This CDR3 reads CASSGDFYEQYF. The CDR3 DNA follows: TGTGCCAGCAGCGGGGACTTCTACGAGCAGTACTTC.

This clonotype was seen a few times. This chain uses TRBV9 with TRBJ1-3, with no clear D. The CDR3 is made up of 15 amino acids. V shed 6 bases and J shed 0 bases, with 13 bases lying between them. Per germline, CDR1 SGDLS and CDR2 YYNGEE. In DNA form, the CDR3 reads TGTGCCAGCACCCCACAGACCAGCTCTGGAAACACCATATATTTT. This translates into CASTPQTSSGNTIYF. Complete variable domain (other parts from reference TRBV9 and TRBJ1-3): DSGVTQTPKHLITATGQRVTLRCSPRSGDLSVYWYQQSLDQGLQFLIQYYNGEERAKGNILERFSAQQFPDLHSELNLSSLELGDSALYFCASTPQTSSGNTIYFGEGSWLTVV.

J is TRBJ2-2 and V is TRBV27, with a tentative D call TRBD2 (5 bases). Trimming left V 5 bases short and J 4 bases short, with 14 bases between. CDR3 size: 15 residues. Germline V gene lookup returns CDR1 MNHEY and CDR2 SMNVEV (reference sequence). The CDR3 region is CASSMSLGSTGELFF. The CDR3 DNA is TGTGCCAGCAGTATGAGCCTAGGGAGCACCGGGGAGCTGTTTTTT.

This clonotype has a handful of counts. V is TRBV12-3 or TRBV12-4 and J is TRBJ1-2; no clear D. This CDR3 has 13 amino acids. The ends were cut back, 0 bases at V and 8 bases at J, with 10 bases in the middle. CDR3 sequence (DNA): TGTGCCAGCAGTTTAGCTCAAGGAGGGGGCTACACCTTC. Encoded protein: CASSLAQGGGYTF.

The genes are TRBV5-1 and TRBJ2-1; 8 nucleotides agree with TRBD2. Germline-derived CDR1 and CDR2 are SGHRS and YFSETQ. After removal of 4 bases from V and 2 bases from J, the junction contained 8 bases not matched to a gene. The CDR3 length is 16 residues. In nucleotides, the CDR3 is TGCGCCAGCAGCGCCCGGACTAGCAGCACCTACAATGAGCAGTTCTTC. Protein: CASSARTSSTYNEQFF.

This sequence joins TRBV3-1 and TRBJ2-7; 9 bases are shared with TRBD1. Germline V gene lookup returns CDR1 LGHDT and CDR2 YNNKEL (reference sequence). This CDR3 has 15 amino acids. With V trimmed by 4 bases and J by 3 bases, 7 bases remained unmatched. This chain's CDR3 is CASSPPGQGDYEQYF. CDR3 DNA: TGTGCCAGCAGCCCTCCGGGACAGGGAGACTACGAGCAGTACTTC.

In this sample, this clonotype turned up once. The chain links TRBV5-6 to TRBJ2-5, with TRBD2 matching over 8 bases. Germline V lookup: CDR1 SGHDT, CDR2 YYEEEE. This CDR3 has 15 residues. The V gene end was trimmed by 1 base and the J gene end by 5 bases; junction bases not matched to a gene: 7. The CDR3 nucleotides read TGTGCCAGCAGCTTGCCAAGCGGGGGCTCGGAGACCCAGTACTTC. Protein sequence: CASSLPSGGSETQYF.

This clonotype was seen ten or more times. The CDR3 is CASSSGTGGRGEQFF. CDR3 DNA: TGTGCCAGCAGCTCCGGGACAGGGGGCAGGGGTGAGCAGTTCTTC. The chain uses TRBV11-3 and TRBJ2-1; 12 bases align to TRBD1. The junction had 7 bases not matched to a gene; V was cut back by 4 bases and J by 9 bases. CDR1 SGHNT and CDR2 YENEEA come from the germline V gene. The CDR3 contains 15 residues. Full variable domain (remainder filled in from reference TRBV11-3 and TRBJ2-1): EAGVVQSPRYKIIEKKQPVAFWCNPISGHNTLYWYLQNLGQGPELLIRYENEEAVDDSQLPKDRFSAERLKGVDSTLKIQPAELGDSAVYLCASSSGTGGRGEQFFGPGTRLTVL.

This sequence joins TRBV5-1 and TRBJ2-1; maybe TRBD1 (6 bases). The length of the CDR3 is 15 residues. The V end was cut by 0 bases, the J end by 9 bases, with 16 bases between. Germline V gene data show CDR1 as SGHRS and CDR2 as YFSETQ. The DNA of the CDR3 is TGCGCCAGCAGCTTGGGTAACTCAGGGGTCCGTGAGCAGTTCTTC. This gives the protein CASSLGNSGVREQFF.

The V and J genes are TRBV12-3 or TRBV12-4 and TRBJ2-3; no clear D gene. The CDR3 loop spans 12 amino acids. With 6 bases removed from V and 4 bases from J, the gap between germline ends came to 8 bases. The CDR3 region is CASSHSPDTQYF. In nucleotides, the CDR3 is TGTGCCAGCAGCCATTCCCCAGATACGCAGTATTTT.

This chain joins TRBV19 and TRBJ1-2; 9 bases agree with TRBD1. The V gene end was trimmed by 3 bases and the J gene end by 7 bases; junction bases not matched to a gene: 6. Germline V lookup: CDR1 LNHDA, CDR2 SQIVND (reference sequence). This CDR3 spans 14 amino acids. CDR3 coding DNA: TGTGCCAGTAGTATCGAACAGGGGGCCGGTGGCTACACCTTC. Translated: CASSIEQGAGGYTF.

This CDR3 is CAGVVGGIGEQFF. CDR3 nucleotide sequence: TGTGCCGGAGTAGTGGGAGGCATCGGTGAGCAGTTCTTC. The gene calls are TRBV11-2 and TRBJ2-1, with D possibly TRBD2 on 6 matching bases. V shed 11 bases and J shed 9 bases, with 20 bases lying between them. Germline assignment: CDR1 SGHAT and CDR2 FQNNGV. This CDR3 has 13 residues.

The CDR3 region is CASSLGEGTASYNEQFF. The CDR3 region has the DNA TGTGCCAGCAGCTTAGGGGAGGGGACAGCTTCCTACAATGAGCAGTTCTTC. The chain joins TRBV11-2 to TRBJ2-1; tentatively, D is TRBD1 or TRBD2 (7 bases each). This CDR3 is built from 17 residues. Germline-derived CDR1 and CDR2 are SGHAT and FQNNGV. Trimming took off 1 base at V and 1 base at J, with 14 bases between the two ends.

This chain uses TRBV20-1 with TRBJ1-3, with D possibly being TRBD1 (5 bases). V gave up 5 bases and J gave up 4 bases, with 12 bases separating them. Looked up from germline, CDR1 is DFQATT and CDR2 is SNEGSKA (reference sequence). The length of the CDR3 is 13 residues. CDR3: CSAVGRAGNTIYF. The CDR3 nucleotides read TGCAGTGCTGTGGGCAGGGCCGGAAACACCATATATTTT.

This clonotype was found a few times. V gene TRBV10-1 combines with J gene TRBJ2-5, with D perhaps TRBD1 (6 bases). The CDR3 has 16 amino acids. Germline CDR1 WNHNN, CDR2 SYGVQD (reference sequence). V was shortened by 0 bases and J by 2 bases, with 13 bases between the two germline ends. CDR3 DNA: TGCGCCAGCAGTGAGTCGATGTTCAGGGGACAAGAGACCCAGTACTTC. This gives the protein CASSESMFRGQETQYF.

This CDR3 reads CASSYSRTGGTDTQYF. The DNA for the CDR3 is TGTGCCAGCAGTTACTCCCGGACAGGGGGCACAGATACGCAGTATTTT. The chain uses TRBV6-2 or TRBV6-3 and TRBJ2-3; 9 bases map to TRBD1. V shed 0 bases, J shed 1 base, and the junction held 2 bases outside the gene matches. Germline CDR1 is MNHEY and CDR2 is SVGEGT. The CDR3 has 16 residues.

This clonotype occurred a few times. This chain joins TRBV14 and TRBJ2-1; 8 nucleotides match TRBD1. This CDR3 region has 16 residues. Losses at the gene ends were 3 bases for V and 6 bases for J; bases not matched to a gene: 10. Germline V gene lookup returns CDR1 SGHDN and CDR2 FVKESK. In DNA, the CDR3 is TGTGCCAGCAGCCAGGGGGGACAGGTTAGAGGCAATGAGCAGTTCTTC. Residues: CASSQGGQVRGNEQFF.

This clonotype appeared many times. The V call is TRBV12-3 or TRBV12-4, the J call TRBJ1-3; perhaps TRBD1 as D (5 bases). This CDR3 comprises 17 residues. V lost 4 bases and J lost 2, with 18 bases in between. The CDR3 DNA reads TGTGCCAGCAGTTGGGGACCCGGGAGCGAAGCTGGAAACACCATATATTTT. It specifies CASSWGPGSEAGNTIYF.